This is a list of T cell receptor beta chains from one sample in a study of blood T cell repertoires in COVID-19. Clones were read by immunoSEQ multiplex PCR, and TCRdb kept only the in-frame ones, dropping some. The profile shows fewer than 180,000 clones, more than 75% of them singletons. What was sequenced was peripheral blood. The receptors shown here come from a man between 65 and 85 years old with acute or convalescent COVID-19. CDR3s include the opening cysteine and the closing phenylalanine or tryptophan. D genes are given only for firm matches. Expanded clones get a size class; other rows say once, few or many, or leave the size out.

J gene | clone size | D gene | V gene | CDR3 protein | CDR3 DNA
TRBJ2-7 | NA | TRBD2 | TRBV11-2 | CASTGLAGGPTDYEQYF | TGTGCCAGCACAGGACTAGCGGGGGGCCCCACCGATTACGAGCAGTACTTC
TRBJ2-1 | few | TRBD2 | TRBV9 | CASSGEASGRFEQFF | TGTGCCAGCAGCGGAGAAGCTAGCGGGAGGTTCGAGCAGTTCTTC
TRBJ2-5 | NA | NA | TRBV3-1/TRBV3-2 | CASSQFTDQETQYF | TGTGCCAGCAGCCAATTCACGGACCAAGAGACCCAGTACTTC
TRBJ1-1 | NA | NA | TRBV5-1 | CASSLAGGDTEAFF | TGCGCCAGCAGCTTGGCGGGAGGTGACACTGAAGCTTTCTTT
TRBJ2-1 | NA | TRBD2 | TRBV24-1 | CATSVSSGGGLHNEQFF | TGTGCCACCAGTGTGTCTAGCGGGGGGGGACTCCACAATGAGCAGTTCTTC
TRBJ1-5 | NA | NA | TRBV19 | CASSLTGGNQPQHF | TGTGCCAGTAGTTTGACAGGTGGTAATCAGCCCCAGCATTTT
TRBJ1-6 | once | NA | TRBV5-5 | CASSLYRDNSPLHF | TGTGCCAGCAGCTTGTACAGGGATAATTCACCCCTCCACTTT
TRBJ2-5 | NA | NA | TRBV2 | CASSDSLGQETQYF | TGTGCCAGCAGTGACTCCCTAGGCCAAGAGACCCAGTACTTC
TRBJ2-5 | NA | NA | TRBV6-5 | CASSYARGGPETQYF | TGTGCCAGCAGTTACGCCCGGGGTGGCCCAGAGACCCAGTACTTC
TRBJ1-6 | NA | NA | TRBV6-6 | CASRLFGGENSPLHF | TGTGCCAGCAGACTGTTCGGGGGAGAGAATTCACCCCTCCACTTT
TRBJ2-2 | few | NA | TRBV7-9 | CASISAYQGGGELFF | TGTGCCAGCATTTCCGCTTACCAGGGGGGCGGGGAGCTGTTTTTT
TRBJ1-2 | NA | TRBD1 | TRBV10-3 | CAITSGDRANYGYTF | TGTGCCATCACCTCAGGAGACAGGGCAAACTATGGCTACACCTTC
TRBJ1-2 | NA | NA | TRBV18 | CASSPTGIRNYGYTF | TGTGCCAGCTCACCCACAGGGATCCGTAACTATGGCTACACCTTC
TRBJ2-5 | once | TRBD1 | TRBV6-1 | CASSDARTGKETQYF | TGTGCCAGCAGTGATGCCAGGACAGGGAAAGAGACCCAGTACTTC
TRBJ1-5 | NA | NA | TRBV5-1 | CASSLEPRGNQPQHF | TGCGCCAGCAGCTTGGAACCGAGGGGCAATCAGCCCCAGCATTTT
TRBJ2-6 | NA | NA | TRBV28 | CASSQVLSGANVLTF | TGTGCCAGCAGTCAGGTCCTCTCTGGGGCCAACGTCCTGACTTTC
TRBJ2-3 | once | TRBD2 | TRBV6-4 | CASSQLAGAIYTQYF | TGTGCCAGCAGTCAACTAGCGGGAGCTATATATACGCAGTATTTT
TRBJ1-4 | NA | NA | TRBV30 | CAGGRGFGEKLFF | TGTGCCGGGGGCCGGGGTTTCGGTGAAAAACTGTTTTTT
TRBJ1-5 | NA | NA | TRBV6-5 | CASRLFEGNQPQHF | TGTGCCAGCAGGTTGTTCGAGGGCAATCAGCCCCAGCATTTT
TRBJ2-3 | NA | NA | TRBV29-1 | CSVEDPGRPLADTQYF | TGCAGCGTTGAAGATCCGGGGAGACCTCTCGCAGATACGCAGTATTTT
TRBJ2-7 | NA | NA | TRBV24-1 | CATSQQGYEQYF | TGTGCCACCAGTCAACAGGGCTACGAGCAGTACTTC
TRBJ1-5 | NA | NA | TRBV19 | CASSQQKTGQPQHF | TGTGCCAGTAGTCAACAAAAAACAGGCCAGCCCCAGCATTTT
TRBJ1-5 | NA | TRBD1 | TRBV7-2 | CASSLTATGFNQPQHF | TGTGCCAGCAGCCTAACCGCGACAGGGTTCAATCAGCCCCAGCATTTT
TRBJ2-1 | NA | TRBD1 | TRBV7-3 | CASSNDRAGYNEQFF | TGTGCCAGCAGCAACGACAGGGCTGGTTACAATGAGCAGTTCTTC
TRBJ1-1 | NA | TRBD1 | TRBV6-6 | CASETRQGGTEAFF | TGTGCCAGCGAAACGAGACAGGGGGGGACTGAAGCTTTCTTT
TRBJ1-3 | NA | TRBD1 | TRBV7-3 | CASSLRGMGTGYGNTIYF | TGTGCCAGCAGCTTAAGAGGCATGGGGACAGGGTATGGAAACACCATATATTTT
TRBJ2-5 | NA | NA | TRBV28 | CASSPPGGEETQYF | TGTGCCAGCAGTCCCCCAGGAGGGGAAGAGACCCAGTACTTC
TRBJ1-3 | NA | NA | TRBV5-1 | CASSAQGPGNTIYF | TGCGCCAGCAGCGCACAGGGCCCTGGAAACACCATATATTTT
TRBJ2-7 | NA | TRBD2 | TRBV10-2 | CASSEQSGRVEQYF | TGCGCCAGCAGTGAGCAAAGCGGGAGGGTGGAGCAGTACTTC
TRBJ1-1 | NA | NA | TRBV5-1 | CASSSGDTSNTEAFF | TGCGCCAGCAGCTCTGGGGACACTTCGAACACTGAAGCTTTCTTT